A single sample is the source of the 32 T cell receptor beta chains below, sequenced in a study of blood T cells in healthy people across ages. A sample-barcoded 5' primer and a J-beta primer mix were used in a second PCR of about 7 to 11 cycles. TCRdb re-called the 5' RACE reads through MiXCR, storing one row per CDR3 protein. Of 780,000 or so distinct CDR3 sequences in the sample, 50% to 65% were seen once. The specimen sequenced was blood. The receptors here all came from a man older than 75 in good health.

V is TRBV12-3 or TRBV12-4 and J is TRBJ2-7, with 9 bases lining up with TRBD1. This CDR3 has 16 amino acids. V was pared by 6 bases and J by 1 base, with 10 bases of the junction left unmatched. The CDR3 spells CASSPRTTGGSYEQYF. The DNA of the CDR3 is TGTGCCAGCAGCCCCCGCACGACAGGGGGATCCTACGAGCAGTACTTC.

Regarding this clonotype: This may be a read error: a much more frequent sequence differs by one nucleotide. The chain employs TRBV29-1 and TRBJ2-5; D unclear. From germline, CDR1 is SQVTM and CDR2 ANQGSEA. Trimming took off 1 base at V and 13 bases at J, with 10 bases between the two ends. The CDR3 sequence is 10 residues long. CDR3 in amino acids: CSVEVPGLYF. CDR3 coding DNA: TGCAGCGTTGAAGTGCCAGGTTTGTACTTC.

This clonotype was detected only once. V usage is TRBV12-3 or TRBV12-4 and J usage is TRBJ2-3, with 8 positions matching TRBD1. Trimming removed 1 base from V and 10 bases from J; junction bases left unmatched: 4. This CDR3 has 13 residues. The chain's CDR3 is CASSLDDRGPQYF. The CDR3, as DNA: TGTGCCAGCAGTTTAGACGACAGGGGCCCGCAGTATTTT.

The rearrangement uses TRBV3-1 and TRBJ2-5; no clear D gene. This CDR3 is 16 amino acids long. V lost 1 base and J lost 2, with 14 bases in between. Germline CDR1 reads LGHDT; CDR2 reads YNNKEL (reference sequence). CDR3 region: CASSQGILDGQETQYF. CDR3 coding DNA: TGTGCCAGCAGCCAAGGTATTCTAGATGGACAAGAGACCCAGTACTTC.

This clonotype was detected only once. The chain links TRBV20-1 to TRBJ2-6; no clear D. CDR3 length: 11 residues. The V gene lost 7 bases and the J gene lost 0 bases, with 1 base spanning the gap. Germline-derived CDR1 and CDR2 are DFQATT and SNEGSKA (reference sequence). CDR3 bases: TGCAGTGTCTCTGGGGCCAACGTCCTGACTTTC. Translated, it gives CSVSGANVLTF.

This clonotype was seen only a few times. The J gene is TRBJ1-5, the V gene TRBV7-9; D remains ambiguous. Trimming removed 3 bases at V and 0 bases at J, with 6 bases between. Germline V lookup: CDR1 SEHNR, CDR2 FQNEAQ (reference sequence). This CDR3 contains 14 residues. CDR3 DNA: TGTGCCAGCAGCTTTGGCAGTAGCAATCAGCCCCAGCATTTT. This translates into CASSFGSSNQPQHF.

The chain joins TRBV5-1 to TRBJ2-1; D call uncertain. From germline, CDR1 is SGHRS and CDR2 YFSETQ. Trimming stripped 5 bases from V and 0 bases from J, with 9 bases between. The CDR3 consists of 14 residues. The CDR3 is CASRLTFSYNEQFF. The CDR3 nucleotides read TGCGCCAGCAGACTAACATTCTCCTACAATGAGCAGTTCTTC.

The V gene is TRBV6-5, the J gene TRBJ2-5; 9 nucleotides agree with TRBD1. Germline assignment: CDR1 MNHEY and CDR2 SVGAGI. V trimming: 2 bases; J trimming: 5 bases; junction bases outside the gene matches: 9. The CDR3 has 16 amino acids. The chain's CDR3 is CASSYTGTGKGETQYF. In DNA, the CDR3 is TGTGCCAGCAGTTACACTGGGACAGGGAAGGGGGAGACCCAGTACTTC.

The table lists this clonotype with a few counts. This chain links TRBV5-1 with TRBJ2-1; TRBD2 aligns across 9 bases. Germline assignment: CDR1 SGHRS and CDR2 YFSETQ. The CDR3 spans 16 residues. The V segment lost 1 base and the J segment 7 bases; nucleotides outside the gene matches: 9. CDR3 in DNA: TGCGCCAGCAGCTTGCATCTAGCGGGAACGTGGAATGAGCAGTTCTTC. It specifies CASSLHLAGTWNEQFF.

This chain links TRBV7-3 with TRBJ2-1; D not resolved. This CDR3 spans 16 amino acids. The V and J ends lost 0 bases and 1 base respectively, with 10 bases between them. Germline loops: CDR1 SGHTA, CDR2 FQGTGA. CDR3 in DNA: TGTGCCAGCAGCTTAACGTTAAGCGAGTCCTACAATGAGCAGTTCTTC. Residues: CASSLTLSESYNEQFF.

In its sample, this clonotype was seen a few times. CDR3 in DNA: TGTGCCAGCAACCAGATCCCGGGACAGGGTCCCTACGAGCAGTACTTC. It codes for CASNQIPGQGPYEQYF. This chain uses TRBV6-2 or TRBV6-3 with TRBJ2-7; 9 bases fit TRBD1. Germline V gene lookup returns CDR1 MNHEY and CDR2 SVGEGT. The CDR3 is 16 residues long. The V and J ends lost 7 bases and 2 bases, in that order; junction bases with no gene match: 12.

The gene calls are TRBV27 and TRBJ1-6, with 8 bases lining up with TRBD1. V lost 8 bases, J lost 9 bases, and 9 bases stayed unmatched. CDR1 MNHEY and CDR2 SMNVEV come from the germline V gene (reference sequence). CDR3 length: 14 amino acids. CDR3: CASGDGTGGSPLHF. DNA of the CDR3: TGTGCCAGCGGGGACGGGACAGGCGGTTCACCCCTCCACTTT.

The chain is built from TRBV20-1 and TRBJ2-3; perhaps TRBD1 as D (7 bases). The CDR3 loop spans 15 amino acids. V was cut by 6 bases and J by 2 bases, with 18 bases left in between. Germline lookup yields CDR1 DFQATT and CDR2 SNEGSKA (reference sequence). The CDR3 region has the DNA TGCAGTGCCAAAACAGGGGCGGACTACACAGATACGCAGTATTTT. It codes for CSAKTGADYTDTQYF.

The rearrangement joins TRBV19 to TRBJ2-5; 10 bases are shared with TRBD2. The germline V gene has CDR1 LNHDA and CDR2 SQIVND (reference sequence). With 4 bases clipped from V and 4 bases from J, the junction kept 12 bases outside the gene matches. This CDR3 is built from 17 residues. CDR3 DNA: TGTGCCAGTAGTACATCGCCTTCCGGGACTAGCGTAGAGACCCAGTACTTC. Translation gives CASSTSPSGTSVETQYF. The whole variable domain, filled in from reference TRBV19 and TRBJ2-5, reads DGGITQSPKYLFRKEGQNVTLSCEQNLNHDAMYWYRQDPGQGLRLIYYSQIVNDFQKGDIAEGYSVSREKKESFPLTVTSAQKNPTAFYLCASSTSPSGTSVETQYFGPGTRLLVL.

The J gene is TRBJ2-7, the V gene TRBV12-3 or TRBV12-4; 14 positions match TRBD2. The CDR3 consists of 17 residues. The junction had 2 bases not matched to a gene; V was cut back by 1 base and J by 0 bases. The CDR3 coding sequence is TGTGCCAGCAGTTTAGGGGGACTAGCGGGAGCCTCCTACGAGCAGTACTTC. Translating gives CASSLGGLAGASYEQYF.

The V gene is TRBV5-1, the J gene TRBJ2-7, with 9 bases identical to TRBD1. Germline CDR1 SGHRS, CDR2 YFSETQ. This CDR3 is built from 15 residues. With V trimmed by 6 bases and J by 3 bases, 10 bases remained unmatched. The CDR3 reads CASKESTGQGYEQYF. In DNA form, the CDR3 reads TGCGCCAGCAAGGAGAGTACGGGACAGGGCTACGAGCAGTACTTC.

The chain has TRBV20-1 and TRBJ1-6; D unclear. Germline CDR1 reads DFQATT; CDR2 reads SNEGSKA (reference sequence). CDR3 length equals 15 residues. The V end lost 3 bases, the J end lost 6 bases, and 15 bases lay between the germline ends. As DNA, the CDR3 is TGCAGTGCTAGTGGTGGCAGTTATTCTAATTCACCCCTCCACTTT. This sequence encodes CSASGGSYSNSPLHF.

The chain carries TRBV5-1 and TRBJ2-1; TRBD2 agrees at 8 bases. V was pared by 2 bases and J by 6 bases, with 4 bases of the junction left unmatched. The CDR3 length is 14 residues. Germline CDR1 and CDR2: SGHRS and YFSETQ. The CDR3 region has the DNA TGCGCCAGCAGCTTAGCGGGAGTAGGCAATGAGCAGTTCTTC. Its protein is CASSLAGVGNEQFF.

This chain links TRBV20-1 with TRBJ1-2, with D uncertain. Trimming shortened V by 6 bases and J by 2 bases, and 10 bases separated the two germline ends. CDR3 length: 12 residues. Germline assignment: CDR1 DFQATT and CDR2 SNEGSKA (reference sequence). Here the CDR3 reads CSAPKENYGYTF. DNA of the CDR3: TGCAGTGCCCCAAAGGAGAACTATGGCTACACCTTC.

The chain has TRBV2 and TRBJ1-2; 7 nucleotides agree with TRBD1. Germline CDR1 reads SNHLY; CDR2 reads FYNNEI. The J segment lost 6 bases and the V segment lost 5 bases, leaving 6 bases of the junction unmatched. CDR3 size: 13 residues. The CDR3 reads CASSPTGENGYTF. As DNA, the CDR3 is TGTGCCAGCAGTCCCACAGGGGAGAATGGCTACACCTTC.

Worth noting for this clonotype: Just one base apart from a much larger clone, this may be a read error. The V gene is TRBV4-1, the J gene TRBJ2-2, with TRBD2 as a possible D gene (6 bases). This CDR3 has 16 residues. V shed 3 bases and J shed 4 bases, with 15 bases lying between them. From germline, CDR1 is MGHRA and CDR2 YSYEKL. This CDR3 is CASSQRPGVGTGELFF. As DNA, the CDR3 is TGCGCCAGCAGCCAGAGACCGGGGGTGGGCACCGGGGAGCTGTTTTTT.

This rearrangement joins TRBV7-2 to TRBJ2-7; D not certain. The DNA end favors TRBJ2-5, so the J call may be wrong. The CDR3 covers 16 residues. Germline CDR1 and CDR2: SGHTA and FQGNSA. CDR3 coding DNA: TGTGCCAGCAGCTTAGACCCGGCCAAGGTGGTGGGGACCCAGTACTTC. As protein: CASSLDPAKVVGTQYF.

The chain recombines TRBV5-1 with TRBJ2-5, with D tentatively TRBD2 (6 bases). This CDR3 spans 14 amino acids. Trimming pared 4 bases from V and 11 bases from J, leaving 21 bases between. Germline V CDR1 and CDR2: SGHRS, YFSETQ. CDR3: CASSVGRETGEQYF. The DNA of the CDR3 is TGCGCCAGCAGCGTGGGACGGGAGACGGGTGAGCAGTACTTC.

The table lists this clonotype with a count of one. The chain combines TRBV6-6 with TRBJ2-7; TRBD1 aligns across 7 bases. Germline lookup yields CDR1 MNHNY and CDR2 SVGAGI (reference sequence). V shed 5 bases and J 2 bases; nucleotides not matched to a gene: 6. The CDR3 is 14 amino acids. The CDR3 DNA reads as TGTGCCAGCAGTGCCCGACAGGGCCCCTACGAGCAGTACTTC. Protein sequence: CASSARQGPYEQYF.

As to this clonotype: The junction shows a germline mismatch at one end, possibly a read error. The chain joins TRBV3-1 to TRBJ2-1, with 12 nucleotides matching TRBD2. Germline V gives CDR1 LGHDT, CDR2 YNNKEL (reference sequence). The CDR3 is 16 amino acids. CDR3 protein: CASSLTSGRAYSEQFF. In DNA form, the CDR3 reads TGTGCCAGCAGCCTGACTAGCGGGAGAGCCTACAGTGAGCAGTTCTTC.

In this sample, this clonotype turned up many times. The CDR3 reads CASSLTGGGYEQYF. CDR3 bases: TGTGCCAGCAGTTTAACGGGAGGAGGGTACGAGCAGTACTTC. This rearrangement joins TRBV27 to TRBJ2-7, with 7 bases matching TRBD2. Per the germline V gene, CDR1 is MNHEY and CDR2 is SMNVEV (reference sequence). V was clipped by 2 bases and J by 4 bases; unmatched bases: 5. This CDR3 contains 14 residues.

This chain connects TRBV5-1 to TRBJ1-2; TRBD1 matches 7 bases. The CDR3 length is 15 residues. Germline CDR1 SGHRS, CDR2 YFSETQ. The V and J ends lost 3 bases and 6 bases, in that order; junction bases with no gene match: 11. The CDR3 DNA is TGCGCCAGCAGCTCGGGACAACAGGGGACCGATGGCTACACCTTC. Translated, it gives CASSSGQQGTDGYTF.

In the case of this clonotype: Being one base from a much bigger clone, this may be a read error. The chain uses TRBV24-1 and TRBJ2-3; D is perhaps TRBD2 (5 bases). Per germline, CDR1 KGHDR and CDR2 SFDVKD. There are 14 residues in the CDR3. The germline V and J ends were trimmed by 6 bases and 14 bases, with 23 bases remaining between them. For the CDR3, the DNA is TGTGCCACCAGTAATCCCCTGACTCCGGGATACGCGTATTTT. This translates into CATSNPLTPGYAYF.

In the case of this clonotype: Relative to the germline gene, one junction end is altered; a read error may explain this. The rearrangement links TRBV29-1 to TRBJ1-2; D is unresolved. Germline CDR1 and CDR2: SQVTM and ANQGSEA. CDR3 size: 13 residues. The CDR3 DNA sequence: TGCAGCGTTGCGCCGAGGGCCTTCTATGGCCACACCTTC. Protein product: CSVAPRAFYGHTF. Drawing the rest from reference TRBV29-1 and TRBJ1-2, the complete variable domain is SAVISQKPSRDICQRGTSLTIQCQVDSQVTMMFWYRQQPGQSLTLIATANQGSEATYESGFVIDKFPISRPNLTFSTLTVSNMSPEDSSIYLCSVAPRAFYGHTFGSGTRLTVV.

V is TRBV7-2 and J is TRBJ1-2; TRBD1 might be the D (5 bases). V was cut by 5 bases and J by 2 bases, with 27 bases left in between. Looked up from germline, CDR1 is SGHTA and CDR2 is FQGNSA. The CDR3 runs to 19 residues. Here the CDR3 DNA reads TGTGCCAGCAGCCACACGACCGGGACGTGGGGGATTTTGAACTATGGCTACACCTTC. It translates to CASSHTTGTWGILNYGYTF.

This chain links TRBV9 with TRBJ2-3; possibly TRBD2 for D (5 bases). V dropped 4 bases and J dropped 6 bases, with 12 bases sitting between them. The CDR3 is made up of 13 amino acids. Germline V gene lookup returns CDR1 SGDLS and CDR2 YYNGEE. This chain's CDR3 is CASSLAVWDTQYF. Written as DNA, the CDR3 is TGTGCCAGCAGCCTAGCCGTGTGGGATACGCAGTATTTT. Supplemented by reference TRBV9 and TRBJ2-3, the full variable domain reads DSGVTQTPKHLITATGQRVTLRCSPRSGDLSVYWYQQSLDQGLQFLIQYYNGEERAKGNILERFSAQQFPDLHSELNLSSLELGDSALYFCASSLAVWDTQYFGPGTRLTVL.

The chain carries TRBV27 and TRBJ2-3, with D possibly matching TRBD2 (6 bases). V was clipped by 8 bases and J by 14 bases, with 26 bases between them. The germline V gene has CDR1 MNHEY and CDR2 SMNVEV (reference sequence). The length of the CDR3 is 14 residues. As DNA, the CDR3 is TGTGCCAGCGCATGGAGGGTCGACGGTCTATACGCGTATTTT. Translated: CASAWRVDGLYAYF.